This T cell receptor (beta chain) derives from a study of identifying expanded T cells in peripheral blood. Notes on the study in general: Differentially abundant clones: approximately 1.3 between replicates, 16.4 at approximately 14 days, over 18 at four.

CDR1 and CDR2 (germline): SGDLS, YYNGEE. This CDR3 has 15 amino acids. The V gene lost 0 bases and the J gene lost 0 bases, with 7 bases spanning the gap. Clones were read by immunoSEQ multiplex PCR, and TCRdb kept only the in-frame ones, dropping some. The sample consists of roughly 100,000 clones, roughly 88% of them appearing once. On this clone itself: Antigen unknown.

Collection occurred without any documented infections or immune events in donors. Specimen: blood. V is TRBV9 and J is TRBJ1-5; TRBD1 is a possible D gene (6 bases). The clonotype originates from a person aged 18 to 75 in good health. The CDR3, as DNA: TGTGCCAGCAGCGTAGCGGGACATAGCAATCAGCCCCAGCATTTT. Amino acid sequence: CASSVAGHSNQPQHF.